The clone carrying this TCR beta chain appeared a few times. Its antigen is still unknown. Trimming stripped 3 bases from V and 5 bases from J, with 10 bases between. Germline CDR1 and CDR2: GTSNPN and SVGIG (reference sequence). The CDR3 totals 13 residues. As every portion of the isolated RNA was reverse transcribed, the sequencing read expressed TCRB transcripts. Libraries were prepared by immunoSEQ multiplex PCR; TCRdb keeps only in-frame clonotypes and omits some of them. The sample records a few hundred thousand clones, less than 30% being singletons. The data derive from a study of beta chain features in type 1 diabetes. Study at large: Healthy donors, compared against patients, showed similar age, gender and cell yields.

In total, each donor contributed a single heparinised blood draw that averaged approximately 120 mL. General study results and limits: TCRB CDR3s were moderately but significantly shorter in Type 1 diabetes patients in all four CD4+ subsets.

The sequence derives from a young woman with type 1 diabetes. The rearrangement joins TRBV30 to TRBJ2-2; TRBD1 might be the D (6 bases). Input material: naive CD4+ T cells from blood. The CDR3 DNA sequence: TGTGCCTGGAGCGAACAGGGAACCGGGGAGCTGTTTTTT. As protein: CAWSEQGTGELFF.